This TCR beta chain stems from a study of sequential checkpoint blockade in melanoma. Background on the study: Matched biopsies came pretreatment and at week 13 for some 21 patients.

Study observations and caveats: T-cell fraction and clonality followed PD-L1 and CD8+ counts, not mutational load.

Clones were sequenced by immunoSEQ multiplex PCR, and TCRdb holds only the in-frame ones, with some missing. The sample has about 12,000 clones; roughly 25% are singletons. V lost 5 bases, J lost 0 bases, and 10 bases stayed unmatched. CDR3 size: 17 residues. The germline CDR1 and CDR2 sequences are LNHNV and YYDKDF (reference sequence). Of note for this clone: Its antigen is still unknown.

The treatment is: randomized to nivolumab then ipilimumab (arm A) or the reverse (arm B). The TCR originated in a human donor with melanoma. The V call is TRBV15, the J call TRBJ1-3, with 7 positions matching TRBD1. The sequencing used tumor tissue (inferred from file names), collected from a patient given nivolumab and ipilimumab in sequence. The CDR3 region has the DNA TGTGCCACCAGCTCGGCGGGGGACAGCGACTCTGGAAACACCATATATTTT. Translated: CATSSAGDSDSGNTIYF.